This T cell receptor beta chain was sequenced in a study of blood T cells in healthy people across ages. Overall study: For every two T cells, template switching captured about one barcoded beta molecule.

With a J-beta primer mix and a sample-barcoded 5' primer, a second PCR ran roughly 6 to 11 cycles. Each cDNA molecule carried a tag from a template-switch adaptor that contained 12 random nucleotides. TCRdb reanalysed the 5' RACE reads using MiXCR and keeps one entry per CDR3 protein. There are 1.6 million or so distinct CDR3 sequences in the sample; roughly 32% occur only once, and roughly 12% lies in the top ten. Extractions gave at least 5 micrograms of total RNA per sample. Germline trimming cut 5 bases from V and 0 bases from J; bases unmatched to any gene: 7. The length of the CDR3 is 17 residues. Germline loops: CDR1 MNHNS, CDR2 SASEGT.

The sequenced sample consisted of blood. The chain employs TRBV6-1 and TRBJ2-7, with TRBD2 matching over 13 bases. This TCR was recovered from a woman in her twenties or thirties in good health. Here the CDR3 reads CASSRGLAGASSYEQYF. The CDR3 bases are TGTGCCAGCAGTCGCGGACTAGCGGGGGCCTCCTCCTACGAGCAGTACTTC.